The 21 T cell receptor beta chains reported below all come from one sample, sequenced in a study of blood T cells in healthy people across ages. A second PCR of about 6 to 12 cycles used a sample-barcoded 5' primer and a J-beta primer mix. MiXCR, applied by TCRdb to the 5' RACE reads, yields one record per CDR3 protein. The table records about 590,000 distinct CDR3 sequences, approximately 30% of them present only once. The sequenced sample consisted of blood. The receptors shown here come from a woman of 80 years or more in good health.

This clonotype was observed at least ten times. The rearrangement joins TRBV11-2 to TRBJ2-3; possibly TRBD1 or TRBD2 for D (6 bases each). Between the trimmed V and J ends, which lost 3 bases and 0 bases, there was a span of 13 bases. CDR1 and CDR2 from the germline V gene are SGHAT and FQNNGV. CDR3 length: 16 amino acids. CDR3 bases: TGTGCCAGCAGCTTCGGTAACGGGGGCAGCACAGATACGCAGTATTTT. This translates into CASSFGNGGSTDTQYF. Full variable domain (rest looked up from reference TRBV11-2 and TRBJ2-3): EAGVAQSPRYKIIEKRQSVAFWCNPISGHATLYWYQQILGQGPKLLIQFQNNGVVDDSQLPKDRFSAERLKGVDSTLKIQPAKLEDSAVYLCASSFGNGGSTDTQYFGPGTRLTVL.

In regard to this clonotype: A read error may be the cause here, since a much bigger clone is one base away. The genes are TRBV5-1 and TRBJ2-1, with D possibly matching TRBD2 (6 bases). The germline V gene encodes CDR1 SGHRS and CDR2 YFSETQ. The CDR3 extends over 12 amino acids. The CDR3, as DNA: TGCGCCAGCAGCACCGGGGGAGGTGAGCAGTTATTC. Its translation is CASSTGGGEQLF.

On this clonotype itself: A read error may explain this, as a much larger clone is one base away. This chain joins TRBV6-2 or TRBV6-3 and TRBJ2-1, with D perhaps being TRBD1 or TRBD2 (6 bases each). The J call is doubtful: the DNA matches TRBJ2-7 better. This CDR3 comprises 15 residues. Looked up from germline, CDR1 is MNHEY and CDR2 is SVGEGT. CDR3 sequence: CASSLWRGEDNEQYF. The DNA of the CDR3 is TGTGCCAGCAGCCTCTGGAGGGGGGAGGACAATGAGCAGTACTTC.

At least ten counts were recorded for this clonotype. J is TRBJ2-5 and V is TRBV5-6, with 9 bases fitting TRBD1. The CDR3 length is 15 residues. The V and J ends lost 0 bases and 4 bases, in that order; junction bases with no gene match: 4. Germline assignment: CDR1 SGHDT and CDR2 YYEEEE. DNA for the CDR3: TGTGCCAGCAGCTTGGCCGGACAGGGGACAGAGACCCAGTACTTC. This codes for CASSLAGQGTETQYF.

This clonotype has more than one count but fewer than ten. This chain connects TRBV27 to TRBJ1-4, with TRBD1 matching over 10 bases. The CDR3 length is 13 residues. Germline lookup yields CDR1 MNHEY and CDR2 SMNVEV (reference sequence). The trim removed 4 bases at V and 7 bases at J, leaving 0 bases unmatched. CDR3 DNA: TGTGCCAGCAGTTGGACAGGGGGTGAAAAACTGTTTTTT. Translated: CASSWTGGEKLFF.

The rearrangement links TRBV12-3 or TRBV12-4 to TRBJ1-2, with D perhaps matching TRBD1 (5 bases). The V end was cut by 5 bases, the J end by 4 bases, with 14 bases between. The CDR3 has 14 amino acids. Here the CDR3 reads CASSPSRESYGYTF. The CDR3 DNA is TGTGCCAGCAGTCCGTCCAGGGAGAGCTATGGCTACACCTTC.

This clonotype appeared many times. The V gene is TRBV11-2, the J gene TRBJ2-3; TRBD1 agrees at 12 bases. Germline CDR1 is SGHAT and CDR2 is FQNNGV. The trim removed 5 bases at V and 5 bases at J, leaving 8 bases unmatched. This CDR3 spans 16 amino acids. CDR3 DNA: TGTGCCAGCAGCCTCTCGGGACAGGGGGCTGTAGATACGCAGTATTTT. This sequence encodes CASSLSGQGAVDTQYF.

This clonotype was found many times. This sequence joins TRBV5-6 and TRBJ2-7; a weak D match, TRBD1 (6 bases). Per germline, CDR1 SGHDT and CDR2 YYEEEE. Trimming shortened V by 1 base and J by 4 bases, and 12 bases separated the two germline ends. The CDR3 extends over 14 amino acids. The CDR3 nucleotides read TGTGCCAGCAGCTTGACAGGGATTTTGTACGAGCAGTACTTC. Protein: CASSLTGILYEQYF.

The CDR3 region has the DNA TGTGCCAGCAGTACGCCGGGACGGCTGAACACTGAAGCTTTCTTT. Translating gives CASSTPGRLNTEAFF. V and J are TRBV6-6 and TRBJ1-1, with D perhaps TRBD1 (5 bases). V was clipped by 5 bases and J by 0 bases, with 13 bases between them. CDR3 length: 15 residues. In germline, CDR1 is MNHNY, CDR2 SVGAGI (reference sequence).

Turning to this clonotype: One end of the junction is discordant with germline, which a read error may explain. The J gene is TRBJ1-5, the V gene TRBV2; no clear D gene. The CDR3 totals 14 residues. CDR1 is SNHLY, CDR2 FYNNEI, per germline. The DNA for the CDR3 is TGCGCCAGCAGTGCGGCAACCAGCAATCAGCCCCAGCATTTT. Its translation is CASSAATSNQPQHF.

The J gene is TRBJ2-4, the V gene TRBV11-3; weak D call: TRBD1 (5 bases). The J call may not be correct, given that the DNA end is closer to TRBJ2-5. The CDR3 spans 14 residues. Germline CDR1 is SGHNT and CDR2 is YENEEA. CDR3 sequence (DNA): TGTGCCAGCGGCTCCGACAGACAACAAGAGACCCAGTACTTC. Translation gives CASGSDRQQETQYF.

V and J are TRBV6-5 and TRBJ2-3; no firm D call. Germline CDR1 reads MNHEY; CDR2 reads SVGAGI. The CDR3 totals 15 residues. The V end lost 6 bases, the J end lost 4 bases, and 17 bases lay between the germline ends. The CDR3 DNA is TGTGCCAGCAGCCAAATTATGTCCGCGGCAGATACGCAGTATTTT. This translates into CASSQIMSAADTQYF.

Only a few counts were recorded for this clonotype. The chain combines TRBV21-1 with TRBJ1-6. TRBV21-1 is a listed pseudogene. This CDR3 spans 14 amino acids. CDR3 amino acids: CASSPHRNDSPLHF. CDR3 DNA: TGTGCCAGCAGTCCCCATCGGAATGATTCACCCCTCCACTTT.

Comments on this clonotype: One base away lies a much larger clone, so this may be a sequencing read error. This chain joins TRBV6-1 and TRBJ2-3, with D possibly being TRBD1 or TRBD2 (5 bases each). Germline V gives CDR1 MNHNS, CDR2 SASEGT. Between the trimmed V and J ends, which lost 6 bases and 2 bases, there was a span of 15 bases. The CDR3 length is 15 residues. The chain's CDR3 is CASSAQGRNTDTQYF. As DNA, the CDR3 is TGTGCCAGCAGCGCTCAGGGACGAAACACAGATACGCAGTATTTT.

Remarks on this clonotype: A much more abundant neighbour one base away suggests this may be a read error. V and J are TRBV20-1 and TRBJ1-2; no firm D call. The CDR3 sequence is 12 residues long. In germline, CDR1 is DFQATT, CDR2 SNEGSKA (reference sequence). For the CDR3, the DNA is TGCAGCTCAGTTATCGCGGGATATGGCCACACCTTC. Its translation is CSSVIAGYGHTF.

As concerns this clonotype: A much larger clone is a single base away; this may be a read error. The CDR3 ends on some other residue instead of the conserved phenylalanine or tryptophan, so this is likely a read error. This rearrangement joins TRBV7-2 to TRBJ1-6, with 10 bases fitting TRBD1. This CDR3 has 14 amino acids. Germline CDR1 reads SGHTA; CDR2 reads FQGNSA. Losses at the gene ends were 5 bases for V and 10 bases for J; bases not matched to a gene: 5. This CDR3 reads CASSHGTGVSPLHY. In DNA form, the CDR3 reads TGTGCCAGCAGCCACGGGACAGGGGTGTCACCCCTCCACTAT.

This clonotype was seen ten or more times. This rearrangement joins TRBV5-6 to TRBJ1-2; D uncertain. The germline gives CDR1 SGHDT, CDR2 YYEEEE. This CDR3 is 13 amino acids long. V was clipped by 1 base and J by 8 bases, with 12 bases between them. The CDR3 protein is CASSLTAGVGYTF. The CDR3 DNA reads TGTGCCAGCAGCTTGACGGCAGGAGTAGGCTACACCTTC. Complete variable domain (other parts from reference TRBV5-6 and TRBJ1-2): DAGVTQSPTHLIKTRGQQVTLRCSPKSGHDTVSWYQQALGQGPQFIFQYYEEEERQRGNFPDRFSGHQFPNYSSELNVNALLLGDSALYLCASSLTAGVGYTFGSGTRLTVV.

In this sample, this clonotype turned up many times. The chain employs TRBV4-3 and TRBJ1-2; D not resolved. Trimming took 0 bases from V and 7 from J, leaving 15 bases between them. Germline CDR1 and CDR2: LGHNA and YSLEER. CDR3 size: 15 residues. CDR3 region: CASSQEVSGPSGYTF. CDR3 nucleotide sequence: TGCGCCAGCAGCCAAGAAGTTAGTGGTCCTAGTGGCTACACCTTC.

This clonotype was counted ten times or more. CDR3 sequence: CASSRASGHEQFF. The CDR3, as DNA: TGTGCCAGCTCACGAGCTAGTGGCCATGAGCAGTTCTTC. The V and J genes are TRBV18 and TRBJ2-1; D remains unclear. This CDR3 region has 13 residues. Per germline, CDR1 KGHSH and CDR2 LQKENI. The V end lost 4 bases, the J end lost 8 bases, and 12 bases lay between the germline ends.

This clonotype was counted a few times. A clone one base away is much larger, so this may be a read error. In DNA form, the CDR3 reads TGTGCCAGCAGCCCCTCGAGGGCGAAGGGGATAGGGGAGCTGTTTTTT. Amino acid sequence: CASSPSRAKGIGELFF. This chain links TRBV7-9 with TRBJ2-2, with D possibly being TRBD1 or TRBD2 (5 bases each). Trimming left V 5 bases short and J 8 bases short, with 21 bases between. The CDR3 covers 16 residues. CDR1 is SEHNR and CDR2 is FQNEAQ in the germline V gene (reference sequence).

This clonotype was recorded at least ten times. The V call is TRBV5-1, the J call TRBJ2-5, with 7 bases aligning to TRBD2. The CDR3 consists of 16 residues. Germline values: CDR1 SGHRS, CDR2 YFSETQ. With 0 bases clipped from V and 0 bases from J, the junction kept 5 bases outside the gene matches. As DNA, the CDR3 is TGCGCCAGCAGCTTGGGAGCAGCGGGGAACCAAGAGACCCAGTACTTC. It yields the protein CASSLGAAGNQETQYF.